Reported below is one TCR beta chain. What this receptor recognizes is not known. Per-base quality was not reported, and no clone a single base away is much larger than it. The sample belongs to a study of blood T cells in healthy people across ages (dated by TCRdb to 2015 to 2017). About the full investigation: In model experiments, template switching captured roughly one uniquely barcoded TCR beta cDNA molecule for every two T cells. To track age-related changes in TCR beta repertoire diversity, the study relied on deep sequencing normalized with unique cDNA molecular identifiers. Four age groups were formed from the donors: young (average approximately 15 years), middle-aged (approximately 40), aged (62) and long-lived (about 75). To avoid experimental bias, donors of different ages were randomly spread across the sequencing lanes. For two donors (one aged 18 to 30 and one aged 80 or older), the study analyzed two additional independent replicas of 1 million unique cDNA reads from the same blood draw.

What the research found in general, with its limitations: Since profiling was done on bulk unsorted PBMCs, naive and antigen-experienced compartments could not be conclusively compared. Compared with the aged group, the long-lived group had more naive CD4+ T cells, fewer expanded clones and increased TCR diversity, a pattern suggesting age selection. A strong correlation was found between observed TCR beta diversity and the percentage of naive T cells measured by flow cytometry. Estimates of total diversity from one million sequenced T cells were regarded as lower bounds and underestimates. Observed TCR beta diversity per million T cells fell roughly linearly with age, and a significant reduction was already apparent by age around 39. Because donor CMV infection status was unknown, age-related changes in expanded clonotypes were potentially confounded.

The roughly 39 donors, aged roughly 6 to 95 years, were systemically healthy Caucasian individuals from Russia. Around 10 milliliters of peripheral blood were collected from each donor into EDTA-treated Vacutainer tubes. Ficoll-Paque density-gradient centrifugation was used to isolate PBMCs, with at least 6.5 million per sample. Total RNA, at least 6 micrograms per sample, was extracted from PBMCs with Trizol reagent. For every donor, flow cytometry on a PBMC aliquot measured the percentage of naive CD45RAhigh/CD27high T cells. Library generation was performed with 5' RACE. Sequencer: Illumina HiSeq 2500. The second PCR ran for roughly 6 to 11 cycles and used a J-beta primer mix along with a sample-barcoded 5' primer. A template-switch 5' adaptor carrying 12 random nucleotides introduced a unique molecular identifier onto each TCR beta cDNA molecule. Each sample yielded at least 2.5 million CDR3-containing paired-end reads. First-strand cDNA was synthesized from all RNA with the Mint cDNA synthesis kit, primed by a TRBC-specific oligonucleotide. Following uracil-DNA glycosylase treatment, a first 18-cycle PCR with universal primers M1SS and BC2_uni_R was performed on all cDNA. The paper's data handling went like this. Normalization of each sample was performed by random selection of 1 million high-quality reads, each carrying a distinct molecular identifier. Instead of being binned into consensus sequences, reads that shared molecular identifiers were thrown out. MiTCR, set to a Q25 quality threshold and the strictest error-elimination algorithm, was used for CDR3 identification, clonotype clustering and error correction. A nonparametric unseen species model using Euler transformation provided a lower-bound estimate of total TCR beta diversity. TCRdb reprocessing: public reads trimmed at Q25 with fastp, clones called with MiXCR, in-frame beta chains kept. Duplicate CDR3 protein sequences are folded into a single record with the most common DNA and genes. V and J calls and clone size were set by TCRdb, not the authors. This sample comprises 1,300,000 or so distinct CDR3 sequences, roughly 59% of them detected only once. More than 6% of the sample rests with the top ten.

Reading the germline V gene (reference sequence) gives CDR1 SEHNR and CDR2 FQNEAQ. Germline trimming: 4 bases from V, 5 bases from J; junction bases outside gene matches: 4. The cysteine opens and the phenylalanine closes a CDR3 of 13 amino acids. Just the 39-base CDR3 DNA is kept, in frame starting at base 1. This TCR was sampled from a man younger than 35 in good health. The rearranged segments are TRBV7-9 and TRBJ1-2, and 7 junction bases match TRBD1. Sequences were obtained from blood. The sequenced DNA is TGTGCCAGCAGCTCCGGACAGGAATATGGCTACACCTTC. Translated, this is CASSSGQEYGYTF.